Reported below is one T cell receptor beta chain. This clonotype was recorded many times. Which antigen it targets is not known. Base qualities are missing; no much larger clone stands one base away. The sample comes from a study of T-cell reconstitution after alpha-beta-depleted transplantation in children (dated by TCRdb to the mid-2010s). General notes on the study: Using TCR repertoire profiling, the study quantitatively followed how T-cell immune reconstitution unfolded in children after TCRalphabeta/CD19-depleted allogeneic hematopoietic cell transplantation.

The protocol used for the library was PCR. The instrument given in TCRdb is Illumina HiSeq 2500. TCR libraries were prepared with molecular barcoding, using unique molecular identifiers to normalize TCRbeta repertoire quantification. TCRdb passed the public sequencing reads through fastp at Q25 and MiXCR, retaining productive beta sequences. One record per CDR3 amino acid sequence lists the most common genes and DNA. Present in this sample are 150,000 to 200,000 distinct CDR3 sequences, more than 6.5% of which were seen just once. The ten largest clonotypes hold approximately 2.9% of the sample. The germline V gene encodes CDR1 SEHNR and CDR2 FQNEAQ (reference sequence). The CDR3, from cysteine to phenylalanine, totals 15 residues. Of all the DNA, just the CDR3 is kept, 45 bases in frame from base 1. V is trimmed back by 3 bases and J by 6 bases, and the junction contains 9 bases that no gene match accounts for.

The starting material was PBMCs from the stem cell graft donor, obtained from the stem cell graft. The clonotype originates from a human donor who donated a stem cell graft to a child with Wiskott-Aldrich syndrome. The rearrangement combines TRBV7-9 with TRBJ2-7, with TRBD2 matching 9 junction bases. In nucleotides, the sequence is TGTGCCAGCAGCTTGTTAGCGGGAGACCCCTTCGAGCAGTACTTC. It encodes CASSLLAGDPFEQYF.